A single sample is the source of the 13 T cell receptor beta chains below, sequenced in a study of response to subunit inactivated influenza vaccine. Each CDR3 protein gets one entry after TCRdb re-called the RT-PCR reads with MiXCR. The top ten clones hold around 9.9% of a sample with about 180,000 distinct CDR3 sequences, about 9% of them seen once. This sample comprised non-naive T cells sorted from PBMCs, obtained on the day of vaccination. These receptors all stem from a man aged 50-60 years who received an inactivated influenza vaccine.

This clonotype was counted many times. The germline gene is not matched at one end of the junction; a read error may be the cause. The V call is TRBV10-2, the J call TRBJ1-3, with a weak D call TRBD1 (6 bases). The germline gives CDR1 WSHSY, CDR2 SAAADI. The CDR3 has 17 amino acids. CDR3 bases: TGCGCCAGCGGGACGGGGGCAGTTGCTCCTCGTGGAAACACCACATATTTT. It translates to CASGTGAVAPRGNTTYF.

This clonotype was recorded a few times. The gene calls are TRBV20-1 and TRBJ1-6, with TRBD1 matching over 9 bases. The CDR3 totals 16 residues. In germline, CDR1 is DFQATT, CDR2 SNEGSKA (reference sequence). The ends lost 5 bases at V and 10 bases at J; junction bases unmatched: 15. CDR3 protein: CSALATGGLFQSPLHF. As DNA, the CDR3 is TGCAGTGCTCTCGCTACAGGGGGCCTTTTTCAATCACCCCTCCACTTT.

This chain connects TRBV18 to TRBJ1-3; D unclear. The CDR3 consists of 14 residues. Germline V gene sequence: CDR1 KGHSH, CDR2 LQKENI. Trimming stripped 3 bases from V and 3 bases from J, with 9 bases between. The CDR3 DNA reads as TGTGCCAGCTCACCCGACCGAGATGGAAACACCATATATTTT. Residues: CASSPDRDGNTIYF.

This clonotype was seen only a few times. This sequence joins TRBV6-2 or TRBV6-3 and TRBJ2-5; 8 nucleotides align to TRBD2. Germline values: CDR1 MNHEY, CDR2 SVGEGT. This CDR3 is 17 amino acids long. J gave up 3 bases and V 7 bases, and 16 bases lay outside the gene matches. CDR3 nucleotide sequence: TGTGCCAGCATTGGTGGACCTCAGCGGGGGCCGAAAGAGACCCAGTACTTC. It translates to CASIGGPQRGPKETQYF.

The V and J genes are TRBV5-1 and TRBJ2-3, with 8 bases matching TRBD1. The junction had 10 bases not matched to a gene; V was cut back by 4 bases and J by 3 bases. The germline CDR1 and CDR2 sequences are SGHRS and YFSETQ. CDR3 length: 16 residues. CDR3 protein: CASSIGQGSYTDTQYF. Here the CDR3 DNA reads TGCGCCAGCAGCATAGGACAGGGATCGTATACAGATACGCAGTATTTT.

This clonotype was observed at least ten times. The chain carries TRBV7-8 and TRBJ2-1, with 8 positions matching TRBD2. The CDR3 has 15 amino acids. With V trimmed by 2 bases and J by 6 bases, 6 bases remained unmatched. Germline-derived CDR1 and CDR2 are SGHVS and FQNEAQ. CDR3 DNA sequence: TGTGCCAGCAGCTTACTTGCGGGAGGTGGCAATGAGCAGTTCTTC. This sequence encodes CASSLLAGGGNEQFF.

This clonotype was seen a few times. Here the CDR3 reads CASSFPNSYEQYF. In DNA form, the CDR3 reads TGTGCCAGCAGTTTCCCCAACTCCTACGAGCAGTACTTC. J is TRBJ2-7 and V is TRBV2; D gene ambiguous. V was clipped by 5 bases and J by 0 bases, with 8 bases between them. There are 13 residues in the CDR3. From germline, CDR1 is SNHLY and CDR2 FYNNEI.

This clonotype was counted a few times. CDR3 amino acids: CASSPRRGNTLNEQFF. The DNA of the CDR3 is TGTGCCAGCTCACCACGTCGGGGAAACACGTTGAATGAGCAGTTCTTC. This chain uses TRBV18 with TRBJ2-1, with a possible D match to TRBD2 (5 bases). The CDR3 has 16 amino acids. In germline, CDR1 is KGHSH, CDR2 LQKENI. The V gene lost 1 base and the J gene lost 7 bases, with 17 bases spanning the gap.

This clonotype was recorded a few times. The chain recombines TRBV7-2 with TRBJ2-3; D remains ambiguous. Germline CDR1 reads SGHTA; CDR2 reads FQGNSA. The V end was cut by 1 base, the J end by 6 bases, with 5 bases between. This CDR3 is built from 12 residues. The CDR3: CASSLVWDTQYF. CDR3 in DNA: TGTGCCAGCAGCTTAGTTTGGGATACGCAGTATTTT.

This clonotype was seen repeatedly, ten times or more. The chain links TRBV18 to TRBJ2-1, with D tentatively TRBD2 (6 bases). The CDR3 is 16 residues long. Germline CDR1 and CDR2: KGHSH and LQKENI. Trimming cost V 0 bases and J 9 bases, with 18 bases left between them. The CDR3 sequence: CASSPPGLPPSGEQFF. In DNA form, the CDR3 reads TGTGCCAGCTCACCACCGGGACTGCCCCCGTCGGGTGAGCAGTTCTTC.

The chain recombines TRBV11-3 with TRBJ2-1; 8 nucleotides match TRBD1. The CDR3 has 15 residues. Germline V gives CDR1 SGHNT, CDR2 YENEEA. V dropped 4 bases and J dropped 0; count of bases not matched to a gene: 2. CDR3 sequence: CASSYTGGSYNEQFF. CDR3 in DNA: TGTGCCAGCAGCTATACAGGGGGCTCCTACAATGAGCAGTTCTTC. Full variable domain (outside the CDR3, taken from reference TRBV11-3 and TRBJ2-1): EAGVVQSPRYKIIEKKQPVAFWCNPISGHNTLYWYLQNLGQGPELLIRYENEEAVDDSQLPKDRFSAERLKGVDSTLKIQPAELGDSAVYLCASSYTGGSYNEQFFGPGTRLTVL.

The gene calls are TRBV6-1 and TRBJ2-2, with D possibly TRBD2 on 6 matching bases. The length of the CDR3 is 15 residues. CDR1 and CDR2 from the germline V gene are MNHNS and SASEGT. The V end lost 4 bases, the J end lost 4 bases, and 13 bases lay between the germline ends. This chain's CDR3 is CASSAREWVTGELFF. The CDR3, as DNA: TGTGCCAGCAGTGCCCGGGAGTGGGTCACCGGGGAGCTGTTTTTT.

This clonotype was seen more than once but under ten times. The chain uses TRBV7-9 and TRBJ2-1; 11 bases are shared with TRBD1. V lost 7 bases and J lost 8; bases outside the gene matches: 10. The CDR3 is 15 amino acids. CDR1 is SEHNR, CDR2 FQNEAQ, per germline (reference sequence). The CDR3 DNA reads TGTGCCAGCAACCCGGGGGACAGGGGGGGCGATGAGCAGTTCTTC. This sequence encodes CASNPGDRGGDEQFF.